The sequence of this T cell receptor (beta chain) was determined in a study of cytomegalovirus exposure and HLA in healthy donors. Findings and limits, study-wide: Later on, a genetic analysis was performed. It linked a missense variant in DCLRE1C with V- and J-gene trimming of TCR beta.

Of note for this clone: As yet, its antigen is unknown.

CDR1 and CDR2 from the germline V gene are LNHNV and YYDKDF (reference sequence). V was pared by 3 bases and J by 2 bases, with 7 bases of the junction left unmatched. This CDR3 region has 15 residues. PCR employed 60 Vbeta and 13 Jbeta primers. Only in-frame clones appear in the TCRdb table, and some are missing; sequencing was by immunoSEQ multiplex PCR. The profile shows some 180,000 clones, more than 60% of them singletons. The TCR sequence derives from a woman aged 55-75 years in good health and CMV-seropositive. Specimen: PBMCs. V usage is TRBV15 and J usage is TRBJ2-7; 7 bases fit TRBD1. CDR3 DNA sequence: TGTGCCACCAGCAGTATGGGGGACAGAACCTACGAGCAGTACTTC. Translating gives CATSSMGDRTYEQYF. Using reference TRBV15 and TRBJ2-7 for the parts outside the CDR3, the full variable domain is DAMVIQNPRYQVTQFGKPVTLSCSQTLNHNVMYWYQQKSSQAPKLLFHYYDKDFNNEADTPDNFQSRRPNTSFCFLDIRSPGLGDTAMYLCATSSMGDRTYEQYFGPGTRLTVT.